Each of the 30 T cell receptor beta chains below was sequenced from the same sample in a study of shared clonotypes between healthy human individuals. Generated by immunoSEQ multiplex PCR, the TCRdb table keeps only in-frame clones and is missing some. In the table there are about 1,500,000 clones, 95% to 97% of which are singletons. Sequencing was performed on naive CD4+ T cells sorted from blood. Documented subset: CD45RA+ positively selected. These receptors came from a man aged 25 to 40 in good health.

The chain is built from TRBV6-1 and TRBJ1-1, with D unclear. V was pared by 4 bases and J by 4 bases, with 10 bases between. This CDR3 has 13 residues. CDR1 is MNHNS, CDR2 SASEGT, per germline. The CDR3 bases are TGTGCCAGCAGTGGCGGCTGGGGCACTGAAGCTTTCTTT. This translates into CASSGGWGTEAFF.

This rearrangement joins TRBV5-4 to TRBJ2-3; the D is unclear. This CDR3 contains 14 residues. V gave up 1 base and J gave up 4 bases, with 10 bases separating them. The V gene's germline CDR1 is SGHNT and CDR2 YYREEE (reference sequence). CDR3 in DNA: TGTGCCAGCAGCTTGTCCAAACGGTCAGATACGCAGTATTTT. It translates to CASSLSKRSDTQYF.

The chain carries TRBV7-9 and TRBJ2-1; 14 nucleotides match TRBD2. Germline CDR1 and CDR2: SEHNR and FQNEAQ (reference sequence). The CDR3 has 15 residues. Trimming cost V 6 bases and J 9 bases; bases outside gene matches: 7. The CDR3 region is CASRSGTSGSGEQFF. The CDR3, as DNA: TGTGCCAGCAGATCCGGGACTAGCGGGAGTGGTGAGCAGTTCTTC. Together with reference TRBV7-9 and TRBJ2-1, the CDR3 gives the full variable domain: DTGVSQNPRHKITKRGQNVTFRCDPISEHNRLYWYRQTLGQGPEFLTYFQNEAQLEKSRLLSDRFSAERPKGSFSTLEIQRTEQGDSAMYLCASRSGTSGSGEQFFGPGTRLTVL.

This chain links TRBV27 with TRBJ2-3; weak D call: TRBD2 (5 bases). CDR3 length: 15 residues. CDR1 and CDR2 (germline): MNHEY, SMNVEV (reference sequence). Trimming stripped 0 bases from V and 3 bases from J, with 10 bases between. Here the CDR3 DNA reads TGTGCCAGCAGTTTATCGGGCCGGGAAACAGATACGCAGTATTTT. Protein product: CASSLSGRETDTQYF.

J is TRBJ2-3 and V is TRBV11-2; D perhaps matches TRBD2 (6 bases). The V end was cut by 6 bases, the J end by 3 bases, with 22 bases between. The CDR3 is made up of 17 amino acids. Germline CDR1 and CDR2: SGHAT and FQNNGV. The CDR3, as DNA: TGTGCCAGCAGTTTGAATACACACGGGAGCCGGACAGATACGCAGTATTTT. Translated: CASSLNTHGSRTDTQYF.

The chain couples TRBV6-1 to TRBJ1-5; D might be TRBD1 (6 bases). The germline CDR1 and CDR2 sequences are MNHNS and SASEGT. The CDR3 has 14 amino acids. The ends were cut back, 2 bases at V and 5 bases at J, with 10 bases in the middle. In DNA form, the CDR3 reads TGTGCCAGCAGTGAATATCAGGGGTATCAGCCCCAGCATTTT. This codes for CASSEYQGYQPQHF.

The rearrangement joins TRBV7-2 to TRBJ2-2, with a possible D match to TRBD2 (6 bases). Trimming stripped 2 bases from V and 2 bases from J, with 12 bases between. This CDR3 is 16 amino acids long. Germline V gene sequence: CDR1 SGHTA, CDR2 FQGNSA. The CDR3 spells CASSLLGRTNTGELFF. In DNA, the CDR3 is TGTGCCAGCAGCTTATTGGGGAGGACCAACACCGGGGAGCTGTTTTTT.

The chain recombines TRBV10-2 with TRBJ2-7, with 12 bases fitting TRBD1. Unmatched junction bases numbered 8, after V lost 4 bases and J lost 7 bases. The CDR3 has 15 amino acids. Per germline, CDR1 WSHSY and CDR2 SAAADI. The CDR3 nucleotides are TGCGCCAGCAGTGGTCCGGGACAGGGGGCTCGAGAGCAGTACTTC. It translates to CASSGPGQGAREQYF.

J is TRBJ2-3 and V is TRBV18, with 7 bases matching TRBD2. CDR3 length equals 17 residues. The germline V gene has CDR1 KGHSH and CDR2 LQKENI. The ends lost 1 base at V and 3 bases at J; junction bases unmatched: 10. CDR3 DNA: TGTGCCAGCTCACCACTCGCGGGAGCAGCCTCTACAGATACGCAGTATTTT. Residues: CASSPLAGAASTDTQYF.

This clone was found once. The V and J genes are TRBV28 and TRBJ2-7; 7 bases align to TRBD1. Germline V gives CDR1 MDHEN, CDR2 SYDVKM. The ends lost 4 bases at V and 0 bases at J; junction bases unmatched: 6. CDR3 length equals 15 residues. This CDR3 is CASSSTGPNSYEQYF. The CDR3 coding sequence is TGTGCCAGCAGTTCGACAGGGCCAAACTCCTACGAGCAGTACTTC.

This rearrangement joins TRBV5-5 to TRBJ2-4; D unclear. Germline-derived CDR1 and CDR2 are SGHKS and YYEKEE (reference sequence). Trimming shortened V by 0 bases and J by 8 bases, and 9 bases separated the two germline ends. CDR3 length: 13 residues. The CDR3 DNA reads TGTGCCAGCAGCTTGGGCGCGTTTGACATTCAGTACTTC. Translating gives CASSLGAFDIQYF. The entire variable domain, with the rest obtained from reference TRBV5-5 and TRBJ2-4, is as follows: DAGVTQSPTHLIKTRGQQVTLRCSPISGHKSVSWYQQVLGQGPQFIFQYYEKEERGRGNFPDRFSARQFPNYSSELNVNALLLGDSALYLCASSLGAFDIQYFGAGTRLSVL.

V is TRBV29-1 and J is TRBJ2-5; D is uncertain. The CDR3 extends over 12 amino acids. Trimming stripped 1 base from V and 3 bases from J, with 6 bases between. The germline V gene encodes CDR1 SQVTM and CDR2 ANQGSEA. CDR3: CSVEGQEETQYF. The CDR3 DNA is TGCAGCGTTGAAGGGCAGGAAGAGACCCAGTACTTC.

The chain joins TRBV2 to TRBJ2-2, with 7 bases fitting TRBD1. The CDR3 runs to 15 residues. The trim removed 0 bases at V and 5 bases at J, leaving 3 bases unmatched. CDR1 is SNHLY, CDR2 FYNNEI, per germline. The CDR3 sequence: CASSEAQGPTGELFF. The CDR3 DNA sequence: TGTGCCAGCAGTGAAGCACAGGGGCCTACCGGGGAGCTGTTTTTT.

CDR3 coding DNA: TGTGCCAGCAGCTTAGCGGTAACTTCCGAAAAACTGTTTTTT. Amino acid sequence: CASSLAVTSEKLFF. This chain links TRBV7-2 with TRBJ1-4; unclear D gene. V was shortened by 0 bases and J by 8 bases, with 10 bases between the two germline ends. CDR1 is SGHTA and CDR2 is FQGNSA in the germline V gene. CDR3 size: 14 residues.

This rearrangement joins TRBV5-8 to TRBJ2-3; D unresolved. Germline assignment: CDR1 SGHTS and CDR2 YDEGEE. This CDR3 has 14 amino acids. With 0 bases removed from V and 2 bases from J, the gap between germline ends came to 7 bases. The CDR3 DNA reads TGTGCCAGCAGCTTGGACACCTACACAGATACGCAGTATTTT. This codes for CASSLDTYTDTQYF.

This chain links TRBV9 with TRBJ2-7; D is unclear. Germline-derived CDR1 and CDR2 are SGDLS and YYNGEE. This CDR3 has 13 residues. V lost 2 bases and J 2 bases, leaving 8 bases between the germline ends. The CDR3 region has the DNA TGTGCCAGCAGCGTCGAACCAACCTACGAGCAGTACTTC. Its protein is CASSVEPTYEQYF. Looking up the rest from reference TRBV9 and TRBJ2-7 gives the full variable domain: DSGVTQTPKHLITATGQRVTLRCSPRSGDLSVYWYQQSLDQGLQFLIQYYNGEERAKGNILERFSAQQFPDLHSELNLSSLELGDSALYFCASSVEPTYEQYFGPGTRLTVT.

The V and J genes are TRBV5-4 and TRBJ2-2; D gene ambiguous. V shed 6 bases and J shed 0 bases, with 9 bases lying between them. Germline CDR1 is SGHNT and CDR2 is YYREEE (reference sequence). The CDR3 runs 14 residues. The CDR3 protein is CASTFNANTGELFF. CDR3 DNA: TGTGCCAGCACTTTTAACGCGAACACCGGGGAGCTGTTTTTT.

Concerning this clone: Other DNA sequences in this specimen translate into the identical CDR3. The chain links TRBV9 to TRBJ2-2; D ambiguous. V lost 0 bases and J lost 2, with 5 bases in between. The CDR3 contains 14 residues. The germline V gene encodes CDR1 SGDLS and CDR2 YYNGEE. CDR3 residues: CASSVVLNTGELFF. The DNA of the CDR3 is TGTGCCAGCAGCGTAGTCCTTAACACCGGGGAGCTGTTTTTT.

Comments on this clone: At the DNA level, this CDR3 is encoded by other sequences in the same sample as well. CDR3 in amino acids: CASSFRGNQPQHF. The CDR3 DNA follows: TGTGCCAGCAGCTTCAGAGGCAATCAGCCCCAGCATTTT. The V call is TRBV7-8, the J call TRBJ1-5; no definite D call. The V gene lost 3 bases and the J gene lost 2 bases, with 5 bases spanning the gap. This CDR3 contains 13 residues. Per the germline V gene, CDR1 is SGHVS and CDR2 is FQNEAQ.

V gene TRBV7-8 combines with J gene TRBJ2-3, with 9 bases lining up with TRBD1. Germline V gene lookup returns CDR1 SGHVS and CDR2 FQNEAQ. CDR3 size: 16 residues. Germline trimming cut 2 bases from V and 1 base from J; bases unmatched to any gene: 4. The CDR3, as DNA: TGTGCCAGCAGCTTACGCCGGGACAGGGGCACAGATACGCAGTATTTT. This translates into CASSLRRDRGTDTQYF.

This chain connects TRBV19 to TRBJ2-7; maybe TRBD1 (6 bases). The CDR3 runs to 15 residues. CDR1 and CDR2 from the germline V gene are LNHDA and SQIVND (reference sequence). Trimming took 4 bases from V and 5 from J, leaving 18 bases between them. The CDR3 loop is CASSRAGTTTHEQYF. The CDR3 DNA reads TGTGCCAGTAGTAGAGCCGGGACAACTACCCACGAGCAGTACTTC.

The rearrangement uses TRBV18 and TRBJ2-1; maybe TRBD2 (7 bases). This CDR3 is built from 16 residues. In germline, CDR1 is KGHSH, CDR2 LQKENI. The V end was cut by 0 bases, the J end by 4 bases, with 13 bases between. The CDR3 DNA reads TGTGCCAGCTCACCACCGGGGGGGGCGAGATACAATGAGCAGTTCTTC. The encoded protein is CASSPPGGARYNEQFF.

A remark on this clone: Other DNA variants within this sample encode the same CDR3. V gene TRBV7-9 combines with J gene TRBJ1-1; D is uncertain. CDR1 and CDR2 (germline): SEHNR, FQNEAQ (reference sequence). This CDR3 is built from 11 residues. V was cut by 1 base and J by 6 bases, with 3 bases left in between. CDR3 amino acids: CASSLGSEAFF. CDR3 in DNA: TGTGCCAGCAGCTTAGGGTCTGAAGCTTTCTTT.

CDR3 nucleotide sequence: TGCGCCACCTCCGGGACAGGGTCCTACGAGCAGTACTTC. This gives the protein CATSGTGSYEQYF. J is TRBJ2-7 and V is TRBV10-1; 9 bases line up with TRBD1. The J segment lost 1 base and the V segment lost 10 bases, leaving 5 bases of the junction unmatched. CDR1 is WNHNN and CDR2 is SYGVQD in the germline V gene (reference sequence). This CDR3 is built from 13 residues.

In nucleotides, the CDR3 is TGTGCCAGCGGATTCATAGACACCATATATTTT. The encoded protein is CASGFIDTIYF. The V call is TRBV6-5, the J call TRBJ1-3; D not certain. This CDR3 region has 11 residues. Germline CDR1 is MNHEY and CDR2 is SVGAGI. Trimming took off 8 bases at V and 8 bases at J, with 10 bases between the two ends.

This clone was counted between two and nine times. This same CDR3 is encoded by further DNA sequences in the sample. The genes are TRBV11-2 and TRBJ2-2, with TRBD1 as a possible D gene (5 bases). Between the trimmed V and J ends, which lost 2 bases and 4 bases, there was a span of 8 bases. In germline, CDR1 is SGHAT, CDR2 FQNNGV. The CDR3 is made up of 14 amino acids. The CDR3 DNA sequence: TGTGCCAGCAGCTTAACAGGAAGCACCGGGGAGCTGTTTTTT. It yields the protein CASSLTGSTGELFF.

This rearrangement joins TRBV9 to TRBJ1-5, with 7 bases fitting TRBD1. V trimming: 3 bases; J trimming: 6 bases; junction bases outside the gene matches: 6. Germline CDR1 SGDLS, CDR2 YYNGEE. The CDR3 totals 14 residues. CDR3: CASSAAGGGQPQHF. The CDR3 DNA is TGTGCCAGCAGCGCGGCAGGGGGGGGTCAGCCCCAGCATTTT.

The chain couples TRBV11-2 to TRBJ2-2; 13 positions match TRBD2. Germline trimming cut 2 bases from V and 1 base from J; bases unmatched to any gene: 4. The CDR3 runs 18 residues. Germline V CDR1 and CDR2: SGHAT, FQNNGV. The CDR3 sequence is CASSLTSGRALNTGELFF. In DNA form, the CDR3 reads TGTGCCAGCAGCTTAACTAGCGGGAGGGCCCTGAACACCGGGGAGCTGTTTTTT.

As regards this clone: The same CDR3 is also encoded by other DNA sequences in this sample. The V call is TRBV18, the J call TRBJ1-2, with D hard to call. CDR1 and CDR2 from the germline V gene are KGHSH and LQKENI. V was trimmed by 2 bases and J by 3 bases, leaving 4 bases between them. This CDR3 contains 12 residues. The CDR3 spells CASSPGDYGYTF. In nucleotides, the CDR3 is TGTGCCAGCTCACCAGGGGACTATGGCTACACCTTC.

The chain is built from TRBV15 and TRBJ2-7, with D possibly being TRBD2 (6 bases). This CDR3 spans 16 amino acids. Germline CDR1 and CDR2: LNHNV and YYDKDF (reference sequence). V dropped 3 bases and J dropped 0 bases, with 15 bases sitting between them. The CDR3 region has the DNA TGTGCCACCAGCAGGAGAGGAGGGGCAAACTCCTACGAGCAGTACTTC. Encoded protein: CATSRRGGANSYEQYF.